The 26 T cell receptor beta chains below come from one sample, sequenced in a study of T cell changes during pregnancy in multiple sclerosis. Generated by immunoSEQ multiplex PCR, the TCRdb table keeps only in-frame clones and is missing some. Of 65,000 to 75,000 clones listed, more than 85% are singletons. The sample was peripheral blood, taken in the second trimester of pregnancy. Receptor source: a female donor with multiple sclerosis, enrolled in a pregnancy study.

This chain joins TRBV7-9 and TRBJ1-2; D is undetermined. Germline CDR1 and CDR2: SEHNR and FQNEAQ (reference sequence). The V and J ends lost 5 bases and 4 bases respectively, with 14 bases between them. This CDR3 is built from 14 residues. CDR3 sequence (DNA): TGTGCCAGCAGCAGAACCCAGGTGGTCTATGGCTACACCTTC. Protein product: CASSRTQVVYGYTF. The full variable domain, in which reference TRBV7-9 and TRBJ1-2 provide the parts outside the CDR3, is DTGVSQNPRHKITKRGQNVTFRCDPISEHNRLYWYRQTLGQGPEFLTYFQNEAQLEKSRLLSDRFSAERPKGSFSTLEIQRTEQGDSAMYLCASSRTQVVYGYTFGSGTRLTVV.

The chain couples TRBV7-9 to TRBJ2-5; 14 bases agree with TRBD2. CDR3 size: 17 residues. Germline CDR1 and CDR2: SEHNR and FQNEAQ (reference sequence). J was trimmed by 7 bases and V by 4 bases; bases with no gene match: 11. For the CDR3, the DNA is TGTGCCAGCAGCTATTCACCGGGACTAGCGGGGGCCGGGACCCAGTACTTC. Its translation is CASSYSPGLAGAGTQYF. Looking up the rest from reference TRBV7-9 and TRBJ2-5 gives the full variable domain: DTGVSQNPRHKITKRGQNVTFRCDPISEHNRLYWYRQTLGQGPEFLTYFQNEAQLEKSRLLSDRFSAERPKGSFSTLEIQRTEQGDSAMYLCASSYSPGLAGAGTQYFGPGTRLLVL.

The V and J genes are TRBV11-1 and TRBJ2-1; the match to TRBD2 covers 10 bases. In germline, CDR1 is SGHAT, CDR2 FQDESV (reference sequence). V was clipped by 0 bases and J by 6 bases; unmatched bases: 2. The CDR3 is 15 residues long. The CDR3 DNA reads TGTGCCAGCAGCTTAGCAGCGGGAGGGTTCAATGAGCAGTTCTTC. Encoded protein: CASSLAAGGFNEQFF.

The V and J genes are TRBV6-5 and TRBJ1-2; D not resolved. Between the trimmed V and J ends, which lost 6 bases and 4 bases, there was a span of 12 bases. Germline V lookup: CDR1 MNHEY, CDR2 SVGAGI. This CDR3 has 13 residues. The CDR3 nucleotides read TGTGCCAGCAGCCCCTCGGGGTTCTATGGCTACACCTTC. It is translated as CASSPSGFYGYTF.

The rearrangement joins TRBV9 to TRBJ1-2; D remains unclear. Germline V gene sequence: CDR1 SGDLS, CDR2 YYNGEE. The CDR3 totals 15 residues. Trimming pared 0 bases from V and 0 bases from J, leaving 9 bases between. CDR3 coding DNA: TGTGCCAGCAGCGTAGGTTTCGGTACTAACTATGGCTACACCTTC. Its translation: CASSVGFGTNYGYTF.

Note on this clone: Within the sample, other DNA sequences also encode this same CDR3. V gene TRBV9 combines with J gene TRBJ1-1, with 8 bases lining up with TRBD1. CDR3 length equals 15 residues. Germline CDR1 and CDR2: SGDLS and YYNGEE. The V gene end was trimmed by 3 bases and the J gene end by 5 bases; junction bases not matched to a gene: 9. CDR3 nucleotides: TGTGCCAGCAGCGCCAATACAGGGGGAGGTACTGAAGCTTTCTTT. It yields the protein CASSANTGGGTEAFF.

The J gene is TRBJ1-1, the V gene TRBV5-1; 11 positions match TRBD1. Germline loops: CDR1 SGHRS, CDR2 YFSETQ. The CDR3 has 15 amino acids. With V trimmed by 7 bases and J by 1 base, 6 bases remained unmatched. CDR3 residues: CASWTGGGSNTEAFF. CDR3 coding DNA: TGCGCCAGCTGGACAGGGGGCGGTTCGAACACTGAAGCTTTCTTT.

The CDR3: CASSEAATDTQYF. DNA of the CDR3: TGTGCCAGCAGCGAAGCTGCTACAGATACGCAGTATTTT. The V gene is TRBV9, the J gene TRBJ2-3; no definite D call. The CDR3 is made up of 13 amino acids. With 3 bases removed from V and 3 bases from J, the gap between germline ends came to 8 bases. The germline V gene encodes CDR1 SGDLS and CDR2 YYNGEE.

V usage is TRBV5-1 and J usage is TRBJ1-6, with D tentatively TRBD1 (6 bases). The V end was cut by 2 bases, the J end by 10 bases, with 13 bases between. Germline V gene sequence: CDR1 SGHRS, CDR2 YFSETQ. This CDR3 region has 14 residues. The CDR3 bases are TGCGCCAGCAGCTTATCAGGGGTCGACTCACCCCTCCACTTT. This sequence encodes CASSLSGVDSPLHF.

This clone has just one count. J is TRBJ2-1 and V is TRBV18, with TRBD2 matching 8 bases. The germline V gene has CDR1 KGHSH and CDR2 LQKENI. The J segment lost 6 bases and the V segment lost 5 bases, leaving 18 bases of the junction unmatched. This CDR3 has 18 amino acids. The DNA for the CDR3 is TGTGCCAGCTCATCGGACCCCCTCGGACTAGCAGCGTCCAATGAGCAGTTCTTC. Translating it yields CASSSDPLGLAASNEQFF.

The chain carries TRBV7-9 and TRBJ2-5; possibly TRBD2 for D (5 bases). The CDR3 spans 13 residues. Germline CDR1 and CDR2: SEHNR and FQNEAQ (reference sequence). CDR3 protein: CATSVRGQETQYF. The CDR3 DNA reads TGTGCTACCAGCGTCCGGGGACAAGAGACCCAGTACTTC.

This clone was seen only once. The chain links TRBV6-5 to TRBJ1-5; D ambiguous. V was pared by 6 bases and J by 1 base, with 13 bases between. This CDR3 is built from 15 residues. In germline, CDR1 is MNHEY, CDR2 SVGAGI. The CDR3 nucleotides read TGTGCCAGCAGGCTTACTGAAGTAAGCAATCAGCCCCAGCATTTT. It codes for CASRLTEVSNQPQHF.

CDR3 coding DNA: TGTGCCAGTACCTTGACAGGGGTGAACACTGAAGCTTTCTTT. Its protein is CASTLTGVNTEAFF. The chain employs TRBV19 and TRBJ1-1; 8 bases are a match to TRBD1. V shed 7 bases, J shed 0 bases, and the junction held 4 bases outside the gene matches. Germline V gene data show CDR1 as LNHDA and CDR2 as SQIVND (reference sequence). CDR3 size: 14 residues.

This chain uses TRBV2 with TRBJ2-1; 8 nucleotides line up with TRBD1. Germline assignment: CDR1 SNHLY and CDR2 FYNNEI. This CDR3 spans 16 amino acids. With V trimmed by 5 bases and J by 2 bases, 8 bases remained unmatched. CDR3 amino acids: CASSLGQDTPYNEQFF. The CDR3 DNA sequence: TGTGCCAGCAGTTTGGGACAGGATACCCCCTACAATGAGCAGTTCTTC. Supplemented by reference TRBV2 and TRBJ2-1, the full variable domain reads EPEVTQTPSHQVTQMGQEVILRCVPISNHLYFYWYRQILGQKVEFLVSFYNNEISEKSEIFDDQFSVERPDGSNFTLKIRSTKLEDSAMYFCASSLGQDTPYNEQFFGPGTRLTVL.

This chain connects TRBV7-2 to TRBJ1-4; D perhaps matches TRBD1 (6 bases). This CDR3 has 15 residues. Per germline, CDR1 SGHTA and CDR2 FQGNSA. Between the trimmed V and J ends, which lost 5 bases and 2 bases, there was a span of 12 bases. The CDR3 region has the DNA TGTGCCAGCAGCACTACAGGGCTGACTAATGAAAAACTGTTTTTT. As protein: CASSTTGLTNEKLFF.

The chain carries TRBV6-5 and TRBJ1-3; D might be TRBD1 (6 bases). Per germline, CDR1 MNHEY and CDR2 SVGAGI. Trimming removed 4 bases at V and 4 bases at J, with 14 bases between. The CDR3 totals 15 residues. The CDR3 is CASSSNQGTGNTIYF. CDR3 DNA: TGTGCCAGCAGTTCCAACCAGGGGACGGGAAACACCATATATTTT.

The CDR3 DNA is TGTGCCAGCAGTGGCCAGGGGGCAGGGAATCAGCCCCAGCATTTT. The encoded protein is CASSGQGAGNQPQHF. The J gene is TRBJ1-5, the V gene TRBV2; 8 bases are shared with TRBD1. With V trimmed by 4 bases and J by 4 bases, 6 bases remained unmatched. This CDR3 contains 15 residues. Germline assignment: CDR1 SNHLY and CDR2 FYNNEI.

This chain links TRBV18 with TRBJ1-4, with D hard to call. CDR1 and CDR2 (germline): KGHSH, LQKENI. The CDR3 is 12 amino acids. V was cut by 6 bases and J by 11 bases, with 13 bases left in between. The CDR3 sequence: CASSGEINKLFF. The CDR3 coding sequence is TGTGCCAGCTCCGGGGAGATTAATAAACTGTTTTTT.

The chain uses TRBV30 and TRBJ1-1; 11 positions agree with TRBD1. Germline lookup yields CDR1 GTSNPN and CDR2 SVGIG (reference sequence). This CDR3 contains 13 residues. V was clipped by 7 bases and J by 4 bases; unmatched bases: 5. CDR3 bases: TGTGCCTCCCCGGGACAGGGGGGCACTGAAGCTTTCTTT. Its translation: CASPGQGGTEAFF.

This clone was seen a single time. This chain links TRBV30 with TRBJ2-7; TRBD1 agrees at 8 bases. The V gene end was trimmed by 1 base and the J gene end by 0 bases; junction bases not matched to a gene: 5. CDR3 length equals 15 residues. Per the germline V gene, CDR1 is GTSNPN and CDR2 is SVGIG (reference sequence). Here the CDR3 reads CAWSGRQGRSYEQYF. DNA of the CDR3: TGTGCCTGGAGTGGAAGACAGGGGCGCTCCTACGAGCAGTACTTC.

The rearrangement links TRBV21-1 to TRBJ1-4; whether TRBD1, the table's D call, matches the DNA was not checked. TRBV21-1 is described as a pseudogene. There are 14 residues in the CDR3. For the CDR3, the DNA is TGTGCCAGCAGCAAGACAGGGCTGCTTGAAAAACTGTTTTTT. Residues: CASSKTGLLEKLFF.

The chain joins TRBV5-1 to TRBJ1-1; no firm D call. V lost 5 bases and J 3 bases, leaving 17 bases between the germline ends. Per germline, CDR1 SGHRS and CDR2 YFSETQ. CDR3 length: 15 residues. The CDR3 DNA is TGCGCCAGCAGAGATAATTGGCCGAGGGACACTGAAGCTTTCTTT. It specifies CASRDNWPRDTEAFF.

This CDR3 is CASSPFRLAGVAGELFF. In DNA, the CDR3 is TGTGCCAGCAGCCCATTTCGCCTAGCGGGAGTGGCCGGGGAGCTGTTTTTT. J is TRBJ2-2 and V is TRBV7-8, with 10 bases aligning to TRBD2. The J segment lost 6 bases and the V segment lost 5 bases, leaving 12 bases of the junction unmatched. The CDR3 is 17 amino acids. Germline V lookup: CDR1 SGHVS, CDR2 FQNEAQ.

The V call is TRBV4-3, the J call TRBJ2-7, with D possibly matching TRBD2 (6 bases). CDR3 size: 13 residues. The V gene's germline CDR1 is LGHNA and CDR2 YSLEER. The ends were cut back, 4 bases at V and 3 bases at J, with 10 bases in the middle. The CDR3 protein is CASSREVFYEQYF. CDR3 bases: TGCGCCAGCAGCCGGGAGGTCTTCTACGAGCAGTACTTC.

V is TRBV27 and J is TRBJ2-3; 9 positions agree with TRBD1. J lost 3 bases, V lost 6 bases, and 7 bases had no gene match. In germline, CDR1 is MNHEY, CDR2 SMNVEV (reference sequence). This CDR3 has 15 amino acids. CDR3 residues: CASRWTGVGTDTQYF. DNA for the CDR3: TGTGCCAGCAGATGGACAGGGGTTGGGACAGATACGCAGTATTTT.

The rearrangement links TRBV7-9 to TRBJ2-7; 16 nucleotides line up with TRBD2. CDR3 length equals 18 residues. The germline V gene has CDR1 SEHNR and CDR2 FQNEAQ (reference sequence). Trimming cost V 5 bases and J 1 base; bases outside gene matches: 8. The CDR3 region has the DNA TGTGCCAGCAGCCGGACCGGGACTAGCGGGAGGGCGTCCTACGAGCAGTACTTC. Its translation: CASSRTGTSGRASYEQYF.